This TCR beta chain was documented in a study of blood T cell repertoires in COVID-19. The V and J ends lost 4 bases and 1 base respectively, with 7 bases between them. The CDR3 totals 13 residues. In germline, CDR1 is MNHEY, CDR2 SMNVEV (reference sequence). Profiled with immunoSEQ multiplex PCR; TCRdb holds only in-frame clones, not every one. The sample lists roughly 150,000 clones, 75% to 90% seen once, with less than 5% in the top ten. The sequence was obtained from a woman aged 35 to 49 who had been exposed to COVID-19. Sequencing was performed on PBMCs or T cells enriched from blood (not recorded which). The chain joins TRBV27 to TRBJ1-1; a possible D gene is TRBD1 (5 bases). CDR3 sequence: CASSSGGNTEAFF. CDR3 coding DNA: TGTGCCAGCAGTTCCGGGGGGAACACTGAAGCTTTCTTT.